This T cell receptor beta chain is drawn from a study of blood T cells in healthy people across ages. The CDR3 is 15 amino acids. The V gene's germline CDR1 is SGHTA and CDR2 FQGNSA. Study results and limitations: Older age coincided with a roughly linear decline in TCR beta diversity per million T cells. Donor CMV status, an unknown factor, possibly confounded changes in expanded clonotypes.

This clonotype has more than one count but fewer than ten. The target antigen is unknown. The authors ran a second PCR of about 7 to 12 cycles using a sample-barcoded 5' primer and a J-beta primer mix. The authors tagged each cDNA molecule using a template-switch adaptor with 12 random nucleotides. TCRdb re-derived calls from the 5' RACE reads in MiXCR, one entry per CDR3 protein. Seen here are about 290,000 distinct CDR3 sequences, around 29% observed once, and the top ten hold approximately 30%. The TCR originated in a woman between 70 and 85 years old in good health. The sequenced material came from blood. The chain couples TRBV7-2 to TRBJ2-5, with 13 bases fitting TRBD2. The J call may be faulty, since TRBJ2-7 better matches the DNA end. CDR3 loop: CASSPGLAGVYEQYF. The DNA for the CDR3 is TGTGCCAGCAGCCCCGGACTAGCGGGAGTCTACGAGCAGTACTTC.